The 27 T cell receptor beta chains reported below all come from one sample, sequenced in a study of identifying expanded T cells in peripheral blood. Profiled with immunoSEQ multiplex PCR; TCRdb holds only in-frame clones, not every one. The data contain about 90,000 clones, approximately 85% of them seen just once; the ten biggest clones take up 3.5% to 5%. Sequenced input: blood. The receptors come from a person aged 18-70 years in good health.

The genes are TRBV9 and TRBJ2-7; no clear D gene. V was shortened by 2 bases and J by 4 bases, with 13 bases between the two germline ends. The V gene's germline CDR1 is SGDLS and CDR2 YYNGEE. This CDR3 region has 14 residues. The CDR3 reads CASSVTGSNYEQYF. The CDR3 region has the DNA TGTGCCAGCAGCGTGACCGGGTCAAATTACGAGCAGTACTTC.

The rearrangement uses TRBV15 and TRBJ2-1, with 9 bases fitting TRBD2. Germline V lookup: CDR1 LNHNV, CDR2 YYDKDF (reference sequence). The CDR3 sequence is 17 residues long. The V and J ends lost 0 bases and 0 bases, in that order; junction bases with no gene match: 3. This CDR3 is CATSRDGTSNSYNEQFF. In DNA, the CDR3 is TGTGCCACCAGCAGAGATGGGACTAGCAACTCCTACAATGAGCAGTTCTTC.

The chain carries TRBV27 and TRBJ1-2, with 12 nucleotides matching TRBD1. Germline V gene sequence: CDR1 MNHEY, CDR2 SMNVEV (reference sequence). V was clipped by 5 bases and J by 3 bases; unmatched bases: 7. This CDR3 comprises 16 residues. The CDR3 nucleotides are TGTGCCAGCAGTCGAGGGACAGGGGGCGCGTACTATGGCTACACCTTC. Translated: CASSRGTGGAYYGYTF.

This clone was detected a few times. The CDR3 nucleotides read TGTGCCAGCAGGCGGATATTCCTCTCTGGAAACACCATATATTTT. Its translation: CASRRIFLSGNTIYF. The gene calls are TRBV5-8 and TRBJ1-3; D gene unclear. This CDR3 has 15 residues. CDR1 and CDR2 (germline): SGHTS, YDEGEE. Trimming removed 5 bases at V and 0 bases at J, with 12 bases between.

This chain connects TRBV7-3 to TRBJ2-1; 10 nucleotides align to TRBD2. Looked up from germline, CDR1 is SGHTA and CDR2 is FQGTGA. The trim removed 0 bases at V and 8 bases at J, leaving 4 bases unmatched. This CDR3 has 15 residues. The CDR3 region has the DNA TGTGCCAGCAGCTTAACCAGCGGGGGGGCTTATGAGCAGTTCTTC. This sequence encodes CASSLTSGGAYEQFF.

The chain joins TRBV30 to TRBJ2-7; D possibly matches TRBD1 or TRBD2 (5 bases each). Deletions cut 1 base from V and 2 bases from J, with 9 bases between. Germline-derived CDR1 and CDR2 are GTSNPN and SVGIG (reference sequence). CDR3 length equals 13 residues. CDR3 amino acids: CAWSGGDPYEQYF. The CDR3 DNA reads as TGTGCCTGGAGTGGAGGGGATCCCTACGAGCAGTACTTC. Variable domain in full (rest from reference TRBV30 and TRBJ2-7): SQTIHQWPATLVQPVGSPLSLECTVEGTSNPNLYWYRQAAGRGLQLLFYSVGIGQISSEVPQNLSASRPQDRQFILSSKKLLLSDSGFYLCAWSGGDPYEQYFGPGTRLTVT.

The chain joins TRBV30 to TRBJ1-3; D unclear. Germline V gene sequence: CDR1 GTSNPN, CDR2 SVGIG (reference sequence). The CDR3 is 14 residues long. Trimming pared 2 bases from V and 0 bases from J, leaving 8 bases between. CDR3 in amino acids: CAWSNFLSGNTIYF. The CDR3 DNA sequence: TGTGCCTGGAGTAATTTCCTCTCTGGAAACACCATATATTTT.

J is TRBJ1-5 and V is TRBV27, with D perhaps TRBD1 (6 bases). The CDR3 has 16 residues. Trimming left V 1 base short and J 1 base short, with 11 bases between. Germline lookup yields CDR1 MNHEY and CDR2 SMNVEV (reference sequence). CDR3 in amino acids: CASSLFSGASNQPQHF. CDR3 bases: TGTGCCAGCAGTTTATTTTCAGGGGCAAGCAATCAGCCCCAGCATTTT.

The chain couples TRBV10-3 to TRBJ1-1; D unclear. V lost 2 bases and J 8 bases, leaving 12 bases between the germline ends. Germline CDR1 is ENHRY and CDR2 is SYGVKD. The CDR3 totals 13 residues. The CDR3 reads CAISELTSLEAFF. DNA of the CDR3: TGTGCCATCAGTGAGCTAACGTCGCTAGAAGCTTTCTTT.

J is TRBJ2-1 and V is TRBV5-1; TRBD1 aligns across 7 bases. The ends lost 0 bases at V and 6 bases at J; junction bases unmatched: 3. The germline V gene encodes CDR1 SGHRS and CDR2 YFSETQ. The CDR3 is 14 residues long. The chain's CDR3 is CASSLGDSLNEQFF. DNA for the CDR3: TGCGCCAGCAGCTTGGGGGACAGCCTCAATGAGCAGTTCTTC.

This rearrangement joins TRBV29-1 to TRBJ1-2; D uncertain. The ends were cut back, 3 bases at V and 1 base at J, with 9 bases in the middle. Germline V CDR1 and CDR2: SQVTM, ANQGSEA. The CDR3 is 13 amino acids. CDR3 bases: TGCAGCGTTGAGACGGGAATTAACTATGGCTACACCTTC. It specifies CSVETGINYGYTF. The full variable domain, rest sourced from reference TRBV29-1 and TRBJ1-2, is SAVISQKPSRDICQRGTSLTIQCQVDSQVTMMFWYRQQPGQSLTLIATANQGSEATYESGFVIDKFPISRPNLTFSTLTVSNMSPEDSSIYLCSVETGINYGYTFGSGTRLTVV.

V gene TRBV19 combines with J gene TRBJ2-7, with 9 bases aligning to TRBD1. Germline V lookup: CDR1 LNHDA, CDR2 SQIVND (reference sequence). V shed 10 bases and J 3 bases; nucleotides not matched to a gene: 25. The CDR3 totals 19 residues. The DNA for the CDR3 is TGTGCCAACGGTCCAGGGGGACAGGGTTCAATAGGAGGTTTCTACGAGCAGTACTTC. Translating gives CANGPGGQGSIGGFYEQYF.

For this clone: Other DNA sequences of this sample code for an identical CDR3. The rearrangement uses TRBV29-1 and TRBJ1-5; perhaps TRBD1 as D (5 bases). V gave up 4 bases and J gave up 7 bases, with 11 bases separating them. Germline V gene data show CDR1 as SQVTM and CDR2 as ANQGSEA. CDR3 length: 12 residues. This chain's CDR3 is CSVGARDQPQHF. The CDR3 DNA reads TGCAGCGTTGGTGCCAGGGACCAGCCCCAGCATTTT.

This clone appeared a few times. The chain has TRBV6-1 and TRBJ1-1; D may be TRBD1 (5 bases). Germline values: CDR1 MNHNS, CDR2 SASEGT. Trimming took 8 bases from V and 2 from J, leaving 12 bases between them. This CDR3 comprises 13 residues. The CDR3 DNA reads TGTGCCAGCGTGGGGCCAATCAACACTGAAGCTTTCTTT. Protein: CASVGPINTEAFF.

This sequence joins TRBV28 and TRBJ1-2; 7 bases align to TRBD1. The length of the CDR3 is 14 residues. Germline trimming cut 6 bases from V and 6 bases from J; bases unmatched to any gene: 10. Germline assignment: CDR1 MDHEN and CDR2 SYDVKM. DNA for the CDR3: TGTGCCAGCAGATCCGCGGGGAGGGGGCATGGCTACACCTTC. Amino acid sequence: CASRSAGRGHGYTF.

Comment on this clone: Relative to the germline gene, one junction end is altered; a read error may explain this. The rearrangement uses TRBV7-2 and TRBJ1-2; the D is unclear. The CDR3 loop spans 17 amino acids. From germline, CDR1 is SGHTA and CDR2 FQGNSA. CDR3 sequence (DNA): TGCGCCAGCAGCCAAGCCTGGGCCCCGGTCGCTCGTCGTGGCTACACCTTC. Translating gives CASSQAWAPVARRGYTF.

The rearrangement uses TRBV10-2 and TRBJ1-2; perhaps TRBD1 as D (5 bases). The CDR3 has 13 amino acids. Germline V CDR1 and CDR2: WSHSY, SAAADI. V lost 6 bases and J lost 8, with 16 bases in between. The CDR3 nucleotides are TGCGCCAGCAGAGGGTCAGGGTGGGACGGCTACACCTTC. This sequence encodes CASRGSGWDGYTF.

This clone was seen once. The rearrangement joins TRBV28 to TRBJ1-3; D uncertain. V lost 5 bases, J lost 2 bases, and 13 bases lay in between. The CDR3 has 15 residues. Germline CDR1 and CDR2: MDHEN and SYDVKM. DNA for the CDR3: TGTGCCAGCAGTATCCGGTACAAAGCTGGAAACACCATATATTTT. This encodes CASSIRYKAGNTIYF.

The rearrangement uses TRBV11-3 and TRBJ1-2; D gene unclear. The length of the CDR3 is 13 residues. The V end was cut by 3 bases, the J end by 4 bases, with 9 bases between. Germline V gene lookup returns CDR1 SGHNT and CDR2 YENEEA. The DNA for the CDR3 is TGTGCCAGCAGCTTTGGCGCTAGCTATGGCTACACCTTC. As protein: CASSFGASYGYTF.

The J gene is TRBJ2-5, the V gene TRBV13; D may be TRBD1 or TRBD2 (7 bases each). There are 15 residues in the CDR3. The germline V gene has CDR1 PRHDT and CDR2 FYEKMQ (reference sequence). The V end was cut by 6 bases, the J end by 2 bases, with 16 bases between. The CDR3 spells CASRGSGTAQETQYF. The CDR3 nucleotides read TGTGCCAGCAGGGGCAGCGGGACAGCACAAGAGACCCAGTACTTC.

V usage is TRBV7-8 and J usage is TRBJ1-5; D remains ambiguous. V was shortened by 5 bases and J by 7 bases, with 9 bases between the two germline ends. The CDR3 runs to 12 residues. CDR1 is SGHVS, CDR2 FQNEAQ, per germline. The CDR3 DNA reads as TGTGCCAGCAGCCACCCCTCGCAGCCCCAGCATTTT. Its protein is CASSHPSQPQHF. Filled out from reference TRBV7-8 and TRBJ1-5, the complete variable domain reads GAGVSQSPRYKVAKRGQDVALRCDPISGHVSLFWYQQALGQGPEFLTYFQNEAQLDKSGLPSDRFFAERPEGSVSTLKIQRTQQEDSAVYLCASSHPSQPQHFGDGTRLSIL.

The chain uses TRBV6-1 and TRBJ2-3, with D possibly being TRBD2 (6 bases). Per germline, CDR1 MNHNS and CDR2 SASEGT. V lost 6 bases, J lost 2 bases, and 9 bases lay in between. The CDR3 loop spans 13 amino acids. This chain's CDR3 is CASRPGLTDTQYF. For the CDR3, the DNA is TGTGCCAGCAGACCGGGACTCACAGATACGCAGTATTTT.

This rearrangement joins TRBV6-5 to TRBJ1-2; unclear D gene. V dropped 3 bases and J dropped 8 bases, with 13 bases sitting between them. Germline V gene sequence: CDR1 MNHEY, CDR2 SVGAGI. This CDR3 is 13 amino acids long. DNA of the CDR3: TGTGCCAGCAGTTATGATACAGTCCGGGGCTACACCTTC. Residues: CASSYDTVRGYTF.

This chain uses TRBV4-1 with TRBJ1-2; 10 nucleotides match TRBD1. J lost 2 bases, V lost 3 bases, and 0 bases had no gene match. Germline loops: CDR1 MGHRA, CDR2 YSYEKL. The CDR3 spans 14 residues. CDR3 coding DNA: TGCGCCAGCAGCCAGGACAGGGGGAACTATGGCTACACCTTC. It specifies CASSQDRGNYGYTF.

The rearrangement uses TRBV30 and TRBJ1-5, with 9 nucleotides matching TRBD1. The length of the CDR3 is 19 residues. Trimming took 0 bases from V and 4 from J; bases not matched to a gene: 16. Germline V lookup: CDR1 GTSNPN, CDR2 SVGIG (reference sequence). The CDR3 nucleotides are TGTGCCTGGAGTGTCGGGGGACAGGGAATAAACCGATATAATCAGCCCCAGCATTTT. This encodes CAWSVGGQGINRYNQPQHF.

A few counts support this clone. The gene calls are TRBV2 and TRBJ2-5, with D unclear. Trimming took 8 bases from V and 10 from J, leaving 8 bases between them. The length of the CDR3 is 9 residues. Per the germline V gene, CDR1 is SNHLY and CDR2 is FYNNEI. The CDR3: CASGRYQYF. Here the CDR3 DNA reads TGTGCCAGCGGAAGATACCAGTACTTC.

The DNA for the CDR3 is TGTGCCAGCAGTCCACGCCTACCCAATGAGCAGTTCTTC. This gives the protein CASSPRLPNEQFF. The rearrangement joins TRBV27 to TRBJ2-1; D is undetermined. Germline V gene data show CDR1 as MNHEY and CDR2 as SMNVEV (reference sequence). V shed 5 bases and J shed 6 bases, with 11 bases lying between them. The CDR3 contains 13 residues.